This is a list of T cell receptor beta chains from one sample in a study of blood T cell repertoires in COVID-19. TCRdb's copy holds only in-frame clones and misses some; the assay was immunoSEQ multiplex PCR. The repertoire holds 430,000 or so clones, approximately 90% seen once, with about 1.5% in the top ten. What was sequenced was PBMCs or T cells enriched from blood (not recorded which). The source of these receptors is a woman in her late teens or twenties who had been exposed to COVID-19. Both conserved end residues are part of each CDR3. A D gene is named only where the DNA matches it firmly. Only some rows state a clone size, as once, few, many or a class for expanded clones.

D gene	clone size	V gene	J gene	CDR3 DNA	CDR3 protein
NA	NA	TRBV18	TRBJ2-2	TGTGCCAGCTCACCAGCAGCGCTCACCGGGGAGCTGTTTTTT	CASSPAALTGELFF
TRBD2	NA	TRBV5-1	TRBJ2-1	TGCGCCAGCAGCCCAGGACTAGCGGGAGGGGATGAGCAGTTCTTC	CASSPGLAGGDEQFF
NA	NA	TRBV28	TRBJ1-5	TGTGCCAGCAGTGGGGGGTTGGGTAGCAATCAGCCCCAGCATTTT	CASSGGLGSNQPQHF
NA	once	TRBV2	TRBJ2-7	TGTGCCAGCAGTGAGGGCGGGTTCTACGAGCAGTACTTC	CASSEGGFYEQYF
TRBD1	NA	TRBV7-3	TRBJ2-1	TGTGCCAGCAGCCAGCCGGGACAGGGGTACAATGAGCAGTTCTTC	CASSQPGQGYNEQFF
NA	NA	TRBV9	TRBJ1-6	TGTGCCAGCAGGGGGGCGACAGCCGATAATTCACCCCTCCACTTT	CASRGATADNSPLHF
NA	NA	TRBV28	TRBJ2-7	TGTGCCAGCAGTGTCCCGGCCCTAACGGGACACCTGGGCGAGCAGTACTTC	CASSVPALTGHLGEQYF
TRBD1	NA	TRBV4-1	TRBJ2-7	TGCGCCAGCAGCCACGGACAGGGTCCCCACGAGCAGTACTTC	CASSHGQGPHEQYF
TRBD1	NA	TRBV14	TRBJ2-7	TGTGCCAGCAGCCAAGATCTTAGGTACAGGGGCGAGAACGAGCAGTACTTC	CASSQDLRYRGENEQYF
TRBD1	NA	TRBV7-8	TRBJ2-1	TGTGCCAGCAGCCCTAGACAGGGGTCCTACAATGAGCAGTTCTTC	CASSPRQGSYNEQFF
TRBD1	NA	TRBV7-6	TRBJ2-7	TGTGCCAGCAGCCTGGAGACAGGGGGTAGCGAGCAGTACTTC	CASSLETGGSEQYF
TRBD2	NA	TRBV28	TRBJ2-5	TGTGCCAGCAGTTTACCTTGGGGGAGGGCAAATGGGGAGACCCAGTACTTC	CASSLPWGRANGETQYF
NA	NA	TRBV2	TRBJ2-3	TGTGCCAGCCTCCGGGGGACTAGCACAGATACGCAGTATTTT	CASLRGTSTDTQYF
NA	NA	TRBV28	TRBJ2-7	TGTGCCAGCAGTTCCCCAGATTCTTCAACCTACGAGCAGTACTTC	CASSSPDSSTYEQYF
NA	NA	TRBV3-1/TRBV3-2	TRBJ1-6	TGTGCCAGCAGCCAAGATCTAGCGAATAATTCACCCCTCCACTTT	CASSQDLANNSPLHF
NA	NA	TRBV27	TRBJ1-5	TGTGCCAGCAGTTTAGCAAACCGCGGTCAGCCCCAGCATTTT	CASSLANRGQPQHF
NA	few	TRBV5-4	TRBJ1-1	TGTGCCAGCAGCTTGAAGAGGGGAGGGAGCACTGAAGCTTTCTTT	CASSLKRGGSTEAFF
NA	few	TRBV6-5	TRBJ1-5	TGTGCCACGAGCCCTCAAGCAAGCAATCAGCCCCAGCATTTT	CATSPQASNQPQHF
TRBD1	NA	TRBV19	TRBJ2-7	TGTGCCAGTAGTAGACAGGGGGGAAACGAGCAGTACTTC	CASSRQGGNEQYF
TRBD1	NA	TRBV5-1	TRBJ2-7	TGCGCCAGCAGATATGGGACAGGGAAGAACTCCTACGAGCAGTACTTC	CASRYGTGKNSYEQYF
TRBD1	few	TRBV19	TRBJ1-5	TGTGCCAGTAGTATCGGACAGGGAAGCAATCAGCCCCAGCATTTT	CASSIGQGSNQPQHF
NA	NA	TRBV7-8	TRBJ2-7	TGTGCCAGCAGCCCCACCCCGGGGGACGAGCAGTACTTC	CASSPTPGDEQYF
TRBD2	NA	TRBV6-5	TRBJ2-7	TGTGCCAGCAGAACTAGCGGGAACCACGAGCAGTACTTC	CASRTSGNHEQYF
TRBD1	NA	TRBV7-9	TRBJ1-5	TGTGCCAGCAGCTCCGACAGGGGACTCAATCAGCCCCAGCATTTT	CASSSDRGLNQPQHF
NA	NA	TRBV27	TRBJ2-3	TGTGCCAGCAGTTTGTATAGGGAGGCTCGGCGCACAGATACGCAGTATTTT	CASSLYREARRTDTQYF
TRBD2	few	TRBV5-1	TRBJ2-7	TGCGCCAGCAGCGCGACTAGCGGGGGGCATTACGAGCAGTACTTC	CASSATSGGHYEQYF
TRBD1	NA	TRBV24-1	TRBJ1-5	TGTGCCACCAGTACGACAGGGGCGAATCAGCCCCAGCATTTT	CATSTTGANQPQHF
TRBD2	NA	TRBV24-1	TRBJ2-5	TGTGCCACCAGTGCCCTCCGGGGGGGCACAGAGACCCAGTACTTC	CATSALRGGTETQYF
NA	few	TRBV3-1/TRBV3-2	TRBJ2-5	TGTGCCAGCAGCCAAGTTTTGCAGGGTAGCTTAGGTGCAGAGACCCAGTACTTC	CASSQVLQGSLGAETQYF
TRBD2	NA	TRBV5-1	TRBJ2-7	TGCGCCAGCAGCCCAACTAGCGCGAGCTCCTACGAGCAGTACTTC	CASSPTSASSYEQYF
TRBD2	NA	TRBV7-2	TRBJ2-7	TGTGCCAGCAGCTTAAGAACTAGCGGGAGGACCTCCTACGAGCAGTACTTC	CASSLRTSGRTSYEQYF
NA	once	TRBV19	TRBJ1-6	TGTGCCAGTAGTATAGGCGGGTTCGGTTCACCCCTCCACTTT	CASSIGGFGSPLHF
TRBD1	NA	TRBV18	TRBJ1-2	TGTGCCAGCTCACCGGGACAGTTTTATGGCTACACCTTC	CASSPGQFYGYTF
TRBD1	NA	TRBV5-3	TRBJ2-7	TGTGCCAGAAGCTTTGGGGGACAGCACCTAAACGAGCAGTACTTC	CARSFGGQHLNEQYF
TRBD1	NA	TRBV28	TRBJ2-7	TGTGCCAGCAGTCAAGCCGGGGACAGGGCGGGCGAGCAGTACTTC	CASSQAGDRAGEQYF
NA	NA	TRBV6-2/TRBV6-3	TRBJ1-4	TGTGCCAGCAGCTCAGACAACCTCGCGCCCAGTGAAAAACTGTTTTTT	CASSSDNLAPSEKLFF
TRBD1	NA	TRBV5-1	TRBJ1-2	TGCGCCAGCAGCTTGGAGGGGGCTGACTATGGCTACACCTTC	CASSLEGADYGYTF
NA	NA	TRBV27	TRBJ2-2	TGTGCCAGCCGGATAGGACTAACGAACACCGGGGAGCTGTTTTTT	CASRIGLTNTGELFF
NA	NA	TRBV27	TRBJ2-1	TGTGCCAGCACCTTTTACAATGAGCAGTTCTTC	CASTFYNEQFF
NA	NA	TRBV3-1/TRBV3-2	TRBJ2-1	TGTGCCAGCAGCCCGGAACGAGGGGGCTCCTACAATGAGCAGTTCTTC	CASSPERGGSYNEQFF
TRBD2	NA	TRBV7-2	TRBJ2-3	TGTGCCAGCAGCTTTACTAGCGGGGGGGGTGATACGCAGTATTTT	CASSFTSGGGDTQYF
TRBD2	NA	TRBV7-9	TRBJ2-7	TGTGCCAGCAGCTTAGACCTAGCGGGGGGGGTCTACGAGCAGTACTTC	CASSLDLAGGVYEQYF
NA	NA	TRBV5-6	TRBJ2-7	TGTGCCAGCACCCAGGTATCAGACGAGCAGTACTTC	CASTQVSDEQYF
NA	NA	TRBV6-1	TRBJ2-5	TGTGCCAGCAGTTCGACTAGTTTTGAGACCCAGTACTTC	CASSSTSFETQYF
NA	NA	TRBV27	TRBJ1-1	TGTGCCAGCAGTTTACAGGGTCTTCACACTGAAGCTTTCTTT	CASSLQGLHTEAFF
TRBD1	NA	TRBV7-6	TRBJ1-1	TGTGCCAGCAGCTTAGGAAACAGGGGGACTGAAGCTTTCTTT	CASSLGNRGTEAFF
NA	NA	TRBV7-9	TRBJ2-7	TGTGCCAGCAGCTTAAACCCAGCCTACGAGCAGTACTTC	CASSLNPAYEQYF
NA	few	TRBV5-6	TRBJ1-1	TGTGCCAGCAGCACCGCAGGGGCCGGGAACACTGAAGCTTTCTTT	CASSTAGAGNTEAFF
NA	NA	TRBV28	TRBJ1-2	TGTGCCAGCAGCCGTGAACCGGGAAGATTGAACTATGGCTACACCTTC	CASSREPGRLNYGYTF
NA	NA	TRBV2	TRBJ1-1	TGTGCCAGCAGTGAGGACTTTGTGGGGGAAGCTTTCTTT	CASSEDFVGEAFF
TRBD1	NA	TRBV19	TRBJ1-1	TGTGCCATTATAACCGGGACAGGCAGGAACACTGAAGCTTTCTTT	CAIITGTGRNTEAFF
NA	NA	TRBV28	TRBJ2-7	TGTGCCAGCAGTTCCGAAACAGGGCCTCGGTACTTC	CASSSETGPRYF
TRBD1	NA	TRBV29-1	TRBJ2-3	TGCAGCGCCGTCGACAGGGGAAGCACAGATACGCAGTATTTT	CSAVDRGSTDTQYF
TRBD1	NA	TRBV24-1	TRBJ1-5	TGTGCCACCAGTGCTTCGTCCGGGACAGGGGTTTATAGCAATCAGCCCCAGCATTTT	CATSASSGTGVYSNQPQHF
TRBD1	NA	TRBV18	TRBJ2-3	TGTGCCAGCTCACCGATCATCTCAACCGGGACAGGAGGCACAGATACGCAGTATTTT	CASSPIISTGTGGTDTQYF
NA	NA	TRBV27	TRBJ2-2	TGTGCCAGCAGTTCAGGGTTTTCGAACACCGGGGAGCTGTTTTTT	CASSSGFSNTGELFF
TRBD1	NA	TRBV7-9	TRBJ2-7	TGTGCCAGCAGCTTATGGACAGGGGTTGGCGAGCAGTACTTC	CASSLWTGVGEQYF
NA	NA	TRBV27	TRBJ2-7	TGTGCCAGCAGTTTGACTGTGAGCTCCTACGAGCAGTACTTC	CASSLTVSSYEQYF